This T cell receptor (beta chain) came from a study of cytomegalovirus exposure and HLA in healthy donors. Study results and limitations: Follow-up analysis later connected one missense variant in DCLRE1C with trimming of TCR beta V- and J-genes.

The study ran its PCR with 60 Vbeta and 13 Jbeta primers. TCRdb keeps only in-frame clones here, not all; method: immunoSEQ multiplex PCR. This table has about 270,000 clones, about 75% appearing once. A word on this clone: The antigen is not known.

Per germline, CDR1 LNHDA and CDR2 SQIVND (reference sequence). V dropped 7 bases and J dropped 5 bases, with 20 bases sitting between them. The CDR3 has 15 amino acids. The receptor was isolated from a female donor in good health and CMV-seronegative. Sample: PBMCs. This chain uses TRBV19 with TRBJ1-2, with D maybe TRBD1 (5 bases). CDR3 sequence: CASIADPEAGYGYTF. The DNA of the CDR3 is TGTGCCAGTATCGCGGACCCCGAAGCAGGGTATGGCTACACCTTC.